Following are 26 T cell receptor beta chains from one sample sequenced in a study of T cells in women clearing cervical HPV infection. The repertoire was sequenced with immunoSEQ multiplex PCR; TCRdb's copy has only in-frame clones and lacks some. This sample carries 20,000 to 30,000 clones, with approximately 10% going to the ten biggest clones. Sequencing was done on a sample of blood buffy coat. All receptors derive from a woman between 18 and 75 years old with a cervical HPV16 infection that either progressed to CIN3+ or cleared (not recorded which).

On this clone itself: The read finishes 3 residues shy of the CDR3 end, and the germline J gene is used to complete it. The chain employs TRBV19 and TRBJ2-2, with D maybe TRBD1 (7 bases). The germline V gene has CDR1 LNHDA and CDR2 SQIVND (reference sequence). V was cut by 0 bases and J by 7 bases, with 18 bases left in between. The CDR3 runs to 17 residues. CDR3: CASSIDTGRGGFGELFF. CDR3 DNA (partial): TGTGCCAGTAGTATAGACACCGGGAGAGGGGGCTTCGGGGAG.

The CDR3 bases that were read are TGTGCCAGCAGGATGACAGGGGAAGAGACG. Translated: CASRMTGEET. From start to end, the CDR3 is CASRMTGEETQYF. The rearrangement uses TRBV7-9 and TRBJ2-3; 8 bases align to TRBD1. The read finishes 3 residues shy of the CDR3 end, and the germline J gene is used to complete it. The CDR3 spans 13 residues. Germline lookup yields CDR1 SEHNR and CDR2 FQNEAQ (reference sequence).

As for this clone: The read gets to within 3 residues of the CDR3 end, and the germline J gene fills in the rest. This chain links TRBV7-2 with TRBJ2-1, with 8 bases that match TRBD2. With V trimmed by 5 bases and J by 6 bases, 9 bases remained unmatched. The CDR3 totals 15 residues. Germline V gene lookup returns CDR1 SGHTA and CDR2 FQGNSA. The CDR3 loop reads CASSAGTSMVNEQFF. The CDR3 DNA, read in part, is TGTGCCAGCAGCGCCGGGACTAGTATGGTCAATGAG.

Note on this clone: The read ends 3 residues before the CDR3 terminus; that terminus is restored from the germline J gene. This rearrangement joins TRBV5-1 to TRBJ2-3; 7 bases fit TRBD1. Per the germline V gene, CDR1 is SGHRS and CDR2 is YFSETQ. The ends lost 5 bases at V and 3 bases at J; junction bases unmatched: 9. The CDR3 consists of 15 residues. The CDR3 bases that were read are TGCGCCAGCAGTGAAGGCAGGGGGTTGACAGATACG. This translates into CASSEGRGLTDT. In full, the CDR3 is CASSEGRGLTDTQYF.

Worth noting for this clone: With the read ending 3 residues before the CDR3 end, the germline J gene is used to fill in that end. J is TRBJ2-1 and V is TRBV7-9; 8 bases agree with TRBD2. This CDR3 spans 15 amino acids. CDR1 and CDR2 (germline): SEHNR, FQNEAQ (reference sequence). Losses at the gene ends were 3 bases for V and 4 bases for J; bases not matched to a gene: 5. CDR3 protein: CASSFGGGLYNEQFF. The DNA read from the CDR3 is TGTGCCAGCAGCTTCGGGGGGGGCCTATACAATGAG.

A word on this clone: The read ends 3 residues shy of where the CDR3 ends; the end is completed using the germline J gene. The V call is TRBV5-1, the J call TRBJ2-2; 8 nucleotides line up with TRBD1. The length of the CDR3 is 16 residues. V shed 2 bases and J 5 bases; nucleotides not matched to a gene: 8. Germline V lookup: CDR1 SGHRS, CDR2 YFSETQ. CDR3 DNA, as far as it was read: TGCGCCAGCAGCTTCTTCGGACAGGGTAGGACCGGGGAG. This sequence encodes CASSFFGQGRTGE. The CDR3 in full is CASSFFGQGRTGELFF.

Note on this clone: The read ends 3 residues before the CDR3 terminus; that terminus is restored from the germline J gene. V and J are TRBV11-2 and TRBJ2-3; 9 bases agree with TRBD1. CDR1 is SGHAT, CDR2 FQNNGV, per germline. The CDR3 totals 15 residues. The CDR3 DNA, read in part, is TGTGCCAGCAGCTTAGTAACAGGGGGCCCCGAGACG. This gives the protein CASSLVTGGPET. The whole CDR3 protein is CASSLVTGGPETQYF.

Notes on this clone: The CDR3 extends 3 residues past the end of the read, so its final part is completed from the germline J gene. The chain carries TRBV6-2 or TRBV6-3 and TRBJ1-1; TRBD1 might be the D (6 bases). CDR3 length: 13 amino acids. Trimming removed 6 bases at V and 1 base at J, with 9 bases between. Looked up from germline, CDR1 is MNHEY and CDR2 is SVGEGT. The DNA read from the CDR3 is TGTGCCAGCAGGCCACAGGGGAACACTGAA. Protein product: CASRPQGNTE. The whole CDR3 protein reads CASRPQGNTEAFF.

Regarding this clone: The DNA ends 3 residues before the CDR3 does, and the rest of the CDR3 is filled in from the germline J gene. The chain recombines TRBV5-1 with TRBJ1-1; D is perhaps TRBD1 (6 bases). The CDR3 spans 15 residues. The germline CDR1 and CDR2 sequences are SGHRS and YFSETQ. The V and J ends lost 4 bases and 0 bases respectively, with 13 bases between them. CDR3 amino acids: CASSEGGTMNTEAFF. The covered CDR3 bases are TGCGCCAGCAGCGAAGGGGGAACTATGAACACTGAA. The whole variable domain, remainder taken from reference TRBV5-1 and TRBJ1-1, is KAGVTQTPRYLIKTRGQQVTLSCSPISGHRSVSWYQQTPGQGLQFLFEYFSETQRNKGNFPGRFSGRQFSNSRSEMNVSTLELGDSALYLCASSEGGTMNTEAFFGQGTRLTVV.

As concerns this clone: The read ends 3 residues before the CDR3 terminus; that terminus is restored from the germline J gene. This chain connects TRBV5-1 to TRBJ2-5; 11 bases align to TRBD2. CDR1 is SGHRS and CDR2 is YFSETQ in the germline V gene. Unmatched junction bases numbered 8, after V lost 2 bases and J lost 5 bases. The CDR3 length is 16 residues. CDR3: CASSFALSGGAETQYF. The part of the CDR3 DNA that was read is TGCGCCAGCAGCTTCGCCCTTAGCGGGGGGGCGGAGACC.

With respect to this clone: Coverage ceases 3 residues before the CDR3 finishes, and the germline J gene fills in the end. V gene TRBV19 combines with J gene TRBJ1-4; D is perhaps TRBD1 (5 bases). Germline CDR1 and CDR2: LNHDA and SQIVND (reference sequence). The CDR3 has 14 amino acids. CDR3 region: CASTHRSGANVLFF. The sequenced part of the CDR3 DNA is TGTGCCAGTACCCACAGATCTGGGGCCAACGTA.

In regard to this clone: A read error may account for a junction end that differs from germline. The read falls 3 residues short of the CDR3 end, and the missing part is taken from the germline J gene. This chain connects TRBV5-1 to TRBJ2-2; 7 bases are shared with TRBD2. This CDR3 region has 13 residues. The germline V gene encodes CDR1 SGHRS and CDR2 YFSETQ. The part of the CDR3 DNA that was read is TGCGCCAGCAGCTTAGCGGGGACCGGGGGG. Its protein is CASSLAGTGG. The complete CDR3 reads CASSLAGTGGLFF.

Remarks on this clone: Coverage ceases 3 residues before the CDR3 finishes, and the germline J gene fills in the end. The genes are TRBV30 and TRBJ1-6; possibly TRBD1 for D (6 bases). The CDR3 is 13 amino acids. Between the trimmed V and J ends, which lost 3 bases and 8 bases, there was a span of 11 bases. Germline V gives CDR1 GTSNPN, CDR2 SVGIG (reference sequence). Partial CDR3 DNA: TGTGCCTGGAGAAGGGGGACCTATTCACCC. This codes for CAWRRGTYSP. The full CDR3 sequence reads CAWRRGTYSPLHF. Looking up the rest from reference TRBV30 and TRBJ1-6 gives the full variable domain: SQTIHQWPATLVQPVGSPLSLECTVEGTSNPNLYWYRQAAGRGLQLLFYSVGIGQISSEVPQNLSASRPQDRQFILSSKKLLLSDSGFYLCAWRRGTYSPLHFGNGTRLTVT.

To note about this clone: The read terminates 3 residues before the CDR3 end, so the remaining end is supplied by the germline J gene. The chain couples TRBV7-3 to TRBJ1-6, with TRBD1 matching over 7 bases. In germline, CDR1 is SGHTA, CDR2 FQGTGA. The V and J ends lost 2 bases and 9 bases, in that order; junction bases with no gene match: 7. The CDR3 spans 15 residues. The CDR3 is CASSLSGQRSSPLHF. The sequenced part of the CDR3 DNA is TGTGCCAGCAGCTTATCGGGACAGCGGAGTTCACCC.

Comments on this clone: The observed sequence ends 3 residues before the CDR3 terminus, with the missing tail filled in from the germline J gene. The chain has TRBV7-3 and TRBJ1-2; D unclear. The CDR3 sequence is 15 residues long. CDR1 is SGHTA and CDR2 is FQGTGA in the germline V gene. The CDR3 loop reads CASSLTGGSADTYTF. The sequenced part of the CDR3 DNA is TGTGCCAGCAGCTTAACTGGCGGGAGCGCAGATACC.

As concerns this clone: With the read ending 3 residues before the CDR3 end, the germline J gene is used to fill in that end. This rearrangement joins TRBV20-1 to TRBJ1-1; D perhaps matches TRBD1 (5 bases). This CDR3 comprises 12 residues. CDR1 is DFQATT and CDR2 is SNEGSKA in the germline V gene (reference sequence). V lost 5 bases to trimming and J lost 6 bases, with 13 bases between them. The DNA read from the CDR3 is TGCAGTGCTGGGGCCAAGGTCGCTGAA. Its protein product is CSAGAKVAE. The whole CDR3 reads CSAGAKVAEAFF.

As regards this clone: Read data end 3 residues before the CDR3 end; the end is taken from the germline J gene. This chain links TRBV7-8 with TRBJ2-5, with a possible D match to TRBD1 (6 bases). Per the germline V gene, CDR1 is SGHVS and CDR2 is FQNEAQ. This CDR3 comprises 17 residues. Trimming removed 0 bases from V and 5 bases from J, with 19 bases in between. The part of the CDR3 DNA that was read is TGTGCCAGCAGCTTAGCTTTTCGGACAGCAAGGGACGAGACC. As protein: CASSLAFRTARDET. The full CDR3 is CASSLAFRTARDETQYF.

To note about this clone: Sequencing ends 3 residues short of the CDR3 end; the germline J gene provides the rest. The chain employs TRBV18 and TRBJ1-2; D remains ambiguous. Germline V gene lookup returns CDR1 KGHSH and CDR2 LQKENI. The CDR3 has 14 amino acids. The chain's CDR3 is CASSPRTSLDTYTF. The CDR3 bases that were read are TGTGCCAGCTCACCACGGACTAGTTTGGATACC.

About this clone itself: From the germline J gene comes the end of the CDR3, since the read stops 3 residues before it. V gene TRBV7-9 combines with J gene TRBJ2-5; 8 bases line up with TRBD2. The trim removed 2 bases at V and 1 base at J, leaving 3 bases unmatched. The CDR3 extends over 15 amino acids. CDR1 and CDR2 (germline): SEHNR, FQNEAQ (reference sequence). Incomplete CDR3 DNA: TGTGCCAGCAGCTTAACGGGAGGGGTCCAAGAGACC. Translation gives CASSLTGGVQET. The whole CDR3 protein is CASSLTGGVQETQYF. The full variable domain, rest sourced from reference TRBV7-9 and TRBJ2-5, is DTGVSQNPRHKITKRGQNVTFRCDPISEHNRLYWYRQTLGQGPEFLTYFQNEAQLEKSRLLSDRFSAERPKGSFSTLEIQRTEQGDSAMYLCASSLTGGVQETQYFGPGTRLLVL.

Note on this clone: The CDR3 end falls 3 residues outside the read, so it is completed with the germline J gene. This rearrangement joins TRBV20-1 to TRBJ1-1; no definite D call. In germline, CDR1 is DFQATT, CDR2 SNEGSKA (reference sequence). The CDR3 is 12 residues long. V shed 4 bases and J shed 1 base, with 7 bases lying between them. CDR3 sequence reads: CSAIPRNTEAFF. The covered CDR3 bases are TGCAGTGCTATCCCCCGGAACACTGAA.

CDR3 sequence reads: CASITDTRPDSPLHF. CDR3 DNA (partial): TGTGCCAGCATTACGGACACACGCCCTGATTCACCC. The V gene is TRBV2, the J gene TRBJ1-6, with D possibly being TRBD1 (5 bases). The read ends 3 residues early relative to the CDR3; the germline J gene fills the gap. Trimming left V 7 bases short and J 8 bases short, with 18 bases between. The length of the CDR3 is 15 residues. Germline-derived CDR1 and CDR2 are SNHLY and FYNNEI.

On this clone itself: The read ends 3 residues before the CDR3 terminus; that terminus is restored from the germline J gene. V usage is TRBV4-2 and J usage is TRBJ2-2, with 7 positions matching TRBD2. The germline CDR1 and CDR2 sequences are LGHNA and YNFKEQ. CDR3 size: 15 residues. J was trimmed by 5 bases and V by 4 bases; bases with no gene match: 7. The DNA read from the CDR3 is TGTGCCAGCAGCCCCGGGGACTACCAAACCGGGGAG. Translated: CASSPGDYQTGE. The CDR3 in its entirety is CASSPGDYQTGELFF.

With regard to this clone: The read is 3 residues too short to cover the CDR3 end, so that end is filled in from the germline J gene. The V and J genes are TRBV2 and TRBJ1-4, with a tentative D call TRBD1 (6 bases). CDR1 is SNHLY and CDR2 is FYNNEI in the germline V gene. The CDR3 totals 15 residues. The V end lost 3 bases, the J end lost 3 bases, and 11 bases lay between the germline ends. The CDR3 loop reads CASSDPGEANEKLFF. The sequenced CDR3 bases are TGTGCCAGCAGTGACCCAGGGGAGGCTAATGAAAAA.

Worth noting for this clone: The read ends 3 residues early relative to the CDR3; the germline J gene fills the gap. J is TRBJ2-4 and V is TRBV7-2, with D possibly TRBD2 on 6 matching bases. Germline V gene data show CDR1 as SGHTA and CDR2 as FQGNSA. CDR3 length equals 13 residues. The CDR3 reads CASSLERRDGQYF. CDR3 DNA (partial): TGTGCCAGCAGCTTAGAGAGGCGGGATGGT.

As concerns this clone: The DNA ends 3 residues before the CDR3 does, and the rest of the CDR3 is filled in from the germline J gene. The J gene is TRBJ1-1, the V gene TRBV19; no clear D. The CDR3 sequence is 12 residues long. V dropped 4 bases and J dropped 3 bases, with 6 bases sitting between them. The germline CDR1 and CDR2 sequences are LNHDA and SQIVND (reference sequence). The CDR3 loop reads CASSNGYTEAFF. Incomplete CDR3 DNA: TGTGCCAGTAGTAACGGTTACACTGAA.

On this clone: The CDR3 goes on 3 residues after the read ends, and that part is filled in from the germline J gene. The chain couples TRBV18 to TRBJ1-5; no definite D call. CDR1 is KGHSH and CDR2 is LQKENI in the germline V gene. Trimming took 2 bases from V and 0 from J, leaving 8 bases between them. The CDR3 sequence is 15 residues long. CDR3 DNA (partial): TGTGCCAGCTCACCAGGCCCCCATAGCAATCAGCCC. Protein: CASSPGPHSNQP. The full CDR3 protein reads CASSPGPHSNQPQHF.